This T cell receptor (beta chain) was documented in a study of PD-1 blockade in classical Hodgkin lymphoma. Overall study results and limits: The study found that TCR diversity rose significantly by C4D1 in CD4+ but not CD8+ cells.

Clones were sequenced by immunoSEQ multiplex PCR, and TCRdb holds only the in-frame ones, with some missing. The repertoire has fewer than 30,000 clones, 78% of them found once; the top ten carry roughly 35%. This clone turned up a few times. Its cognate antigen is unknown. In every patient, relapse followed autologous stem cell transplantation, while exposure to brentuximab vedotin differed. This CDR3 comprises 12 residues. Germline CDR1 is ENHRY and CDR2 is SYGVKD. Deletions cut 2 bases from V and 5 bases from J, with 6 bases between. The source of this sequence is a human donor with classical Hodgkin lymphoma. V and J are TRBV10-3 and TRBJ1-2; no firm D call. Source: peripheral blood mononuclear cells (PBMCs), taken before the second cycle of nivolumab. In DNA, the CDR3 is TGTGCCATCAGTGAGAACGATTATGGCTACACCTTC. This translates into CAISENDYGYTF.